One sample yielded the 26 T cell receptor beta chains listed below, sequenced in a study of cytomegalovirus exposure and HLA in healthy donors. Amplification used 60 Vbeta primers and 13 Jbeta primers. Data came from immunoSEQ multiplex PCR; TCRdb stores just in-frame clones and leaves some out. The sample includes 170,000 or so clones, roughly 87% of them seen just once. Sequencing was carried out using PBMCs. The receptors here all came from a man aged 50-59 years in good health and CMV-seronegative.

This clone was recorded a few times. The chain carries TRBV11-2 and TRBJ2-1; D possibly corresponds to TRBD2 (6 bases). The germline V and J ends were trimmed by 5 bases and 10 bases, with 18 bases remaining between them. From germline, CDR1 is SGHAT and CDR2 FQNNGV. This CDR3 is 14 amino acids long. In DNA, the CDR3 is TGTGCCAGCAGCACTAGCCCCACCGCTAGCGAGCAGTTCTTC. Translation gives CASSTSPTASEQFF.

The genes are TRBV7-9 and TRBJ1-2; D may be TRBD1 (5 bases). Germline V CDR1 and CDR2: SEHNR, FQNEAQ (reference sequence). Trimming cost V 3 bases and J 7 bases, with 15 bases left between them. The CDR3 consists of 14 residues. CDR3 sequence reads: CASSLDTTASGYTF. Here the CDR3 DNA reads TGTGCCAGCAGCTTGGACACGACCGCCTCTGGCTACACCTTC.

The rearrangement links TRBV21-1 to TRBJ2-7; the table's D call, TRBD1, has no DNA check behind it. TRBV21-1 is a pseudogene segment. The CDR3 runs 14 residues. The CDR3 DNA is TGTGCCAATCCTGACAGGGACCCCTCCTACGAGCAGTACTTC. Protein: CANPDRDPSYEQYF.

V usage is TRBV2 and J usage is TRBJ2-7; the D gene is possibly TRBD1 (6 bases). V lost 6 bases and J lost 5, with 11 bases in between. There are 12 residues in the CDR3. The V gene's germline CDR1 is SNHLY and CDR2 FYNNEI. DNA of the CDR3: TGTGCCAGCAGAAACAGGGTAAACGAGCAGTACTTC. It encodes CASRNRVNEQYF.

The table lists this clone with a count of one. The CDR3 protein is CASSSPGGRGRGTQYF. Here the CDR3 DNA reads TGTGCCAGCAGTTCTCCTGGGGGGAGGGGGAGGGGGACCCAGTACTTC. This chain connects TRBV28 to TRBJ2-5; possibly TRBD2 for D (7 bases). V was shortened by 4 bases and J by 7 bases, with 22 bases between the two germline ends. Germline values: CDR1 MDHEN, CDR2 SYDVKM. The CDR3 sequence is 16 residues long.

The rearrangement uses TRBV7-9 and TRBJ1-2; 7 bases are shared with TRBD1. Trimming took 0 bases from V and 6 from J; bases not matched to a gene: 7. This CDR3 has 15 residues. Germline CDR1 reads SEHNR; CDR2 reads FQNEAQ (reference sequence). CDR3 loop: CASSLALTGRNGYTF. In nucleotides, the CDR3 is TGTGCCAGCAGCTTAGCCCTGACAGGGAGAAATGGCTACACCTTC.

The chain is built from TRBV5-4 and TRBJ2-2; D remains ambiguous. The germline V gene encodes CDR1 SGHNT and CDR2 YYREEE (reference sequence). The CDR3 runs to 15 residues. The V end was cut by 4 bases, the J end by 3 bases, with 13 bases between. The CDR3 DNA is TGTGCCAGCAGCCCGGCCGGGTCAGACACCGGGGAGCTGTTTTTT. Translation: CASSPAGSDTGELFF.

V gene TRBV9 combines with J gene TRBJ2-1, with 12 bases identical to TRBD1. The CDR3 runs 16 residues. Germline V gene sequence: CDR1 SGDLS, CDR2 YYNGEE. V lost 9 bases to trimming and J lost 6 bases; unmatched junction nucleotides: 13. The CDR3 loop is CATGTGGALKLNEQFF. CDR3 in DNA: TGTGCCACAGGGACAGGGGGCGCCCTCAAACTCAATGAGCAGTTCTTC.

Turning to this clone: The germline gene is not matched at one end of the junction; a read error may be the cause. The chain is built from TRBV7-9 and TRBJ1-6; D possibly corresponds to TRBD1 (6 bases). Germline V gene data show CDR1 as SEHNR and CDR2 as FQNEAQ (reference sequence). The CDR3 consists of 14 residues. As DNA, the CDR3 is TGTTCCAGCAGCTTAGGACAGAAGAATTCACCCCTCCACTTT. Translation: CSSSLGQKNSPLHF.

The chain recombines TRBV5-1 with TRBJ2-7, with TRBD2 as a possible D gene (6 bases). Per the germline V gene, CDR1 is SGHRS and CDR2 is YFSETQ. This CDR3 contains 13 residues. Trimming stripped 4 bases from V and 4 bases from J, with 12 bases between. CDR3 bases: TGCGCCAGCAGCGTCCCCGGGACTTACGAGCAGTACTTC. Amino acids: CASSVPGTYEQYF.

This chain links TRBV28 with TRBJ1-4, with 7 bases fitting TRBD1. Germline V gene lookup returns CDR1 MDHEN and CDR2 SYDVKM. V lost 0 bases to trimming and J lost 5 bases; unmatched junction nucleotides: 3. CDR3 size: 15 residues. CDR3 amino acids: CASSLWGQQNEKLFF. CDR3 nucleotides: TGTGCCAGCAGTTTATGGGGACAGCAGAATGAAAAACTGTTTTTT.

The V call is TRBV19, the J call TRBJ2-3; no reliable D call. V gave up 9 bases and J gave up 3 bases, with 13 bases separating them. Germline lookup yields CDR1 LNHDA and CDR2 SQIVND (reference sequence). The CDR3 runs 13 residues. The CDR3 sequence is CASTNSGTDTQYF. CDR3 nucleotides: TGTGCCAGCACTAACTCGGGTACAGATACGCAGTATTTT.

Notes on this clone: Relative to the germline gene, one junction end is altered; a read error may explain this. V is TRBV7-7 and J is TRBJ2-5, with 9 bases matching TRBD2. This CDR3 has 14 amino acids. Germline V gene data show CDR1 as SSHAT and CDR2 as FNYEAQ (reference sequence). CDR3 region: CASSYSGSGETQYF. CDR3 coding DNA: TGTGCTAGCAGCTATAGCGGGAGTGGGGAGACCCAGTACTTC.

This clone appeared a few times. The chain couples TRBV7-2 to TRBJ2-5; the match to TRBD2 covers 10 bases. The V gene end was trimmed by 5 bases and the J gene end by 5 bases; junction bases not matched to a gene: 5. The CDR3 is made up of 14 amino acids. Per germline, CDR1 SGHTA and CDR2 FQGNSA. This chain's CDR3 is CASSLSLAGETQYF. The CDR3 nucleotides are TGTGCCAGCAGCCTATCACTAGCGGGGGAGACCCAGTACTTC.

CDR3 DNA: TGCGCCAGCAGCTTAACTAGCGGGAGTTCGGCCGAGCAGTACTTC. This gives the protein CASSLTSGSSAEQYF. The rearrangement joins TRBV5-1 to TRBJ2-7; 11 bases agree with TRBD2. CDR3 length equals 15 residues. Germline V gene lookup returns CDR1 SGHRS and CDR2 YFSETQ. V lost 2 bases, J lost 6 bases, and 7 bases stayed unmatched.

The rearrangement uses TRBV6-1 and TRBJ2-7; tentatively, D is TRBD1 (6 bases). This CDR3 has 11 amino acids. From germline, CDR1 is MNHNS and CDR2 SASEGT. V was shortened by 3 bases and J by 7 bases, with 7 bases between the two germline ends. CDR3 in DNA: TGTGCCAGCAGTGATGGACAGGAGCAGTACTTC. Translated: CASSDGQEQYF.

The chain combines TRBV7-2 with TRBJ2-7; maybe TRBD1 (5 bases). Germline-derived CDR1 and CDR2 are SGHTA and FQGNSA. The germline V and J ends were trimmed by 5 bases and 7 bases, with 9 bases remaining between them. CDR3 length equals 11 residues. CDR3 sequence: CASSPRGEQYF. In nucleotides, the CDR3 is TGTGCCAGCAGCCCTAGGGGAGAGCAGTACTTC. Full variable domain (missing parts from reference TRBV7-2 and TRBJ2-7): GAGVSQSPSNKVTEKGKDVELRCDPISGHTALYWYRQSLGQGLEFLIYFQGNSAPDKSGLPSDRFSAERTGGSVSTLTIQRTQQEDSAVYLCASSPRGEQYFGPGTRLTVT.

This clone has just one count. J is TRBJ2-5 and V is TRBV7-3, with TRBD1 matching over 10 bases. Germline-derived CDR1 and CDR2 are SGHTA and FQGTGA. There are 15 residues in the CDR3. V shed 4 bases, J shed 7 bases, and the junction held 9 bases outside the gene matches. The CDR3 loop is CASSSMGTGEGTQYF. In DNA form, the CDR3 reads TGTGCCAGCAGCTCAATGGGGACAGGGGAAGGGACCCAGTACTTC.

The chain recombines TRBV5-8 with TRBJ2-3, with 10 positions matching TRBD2. The junction had 6 bases not matched to a gene; V was cut back by 1 base and J by 1 base. The CDR3 extends over 17 amino acids. Germline assignment: CDR1 SGHTS and CDR2 YDEGEE. In nucleotides, the CDR3 is TGTGCCAGCAGCTTGCCTAGCGGGGGATGGGGCACAGATACGCAGTATTTT. Amino acids: CASSLPSGGWGTDTQYF. Full variable domain (remainder filled in from reference TRBV5-8 and TRBJ2-3): EAGVTQSPTHLIKTRGQQATLRCSPISGHTSVYWYQQALGLGLQFLLWYDEGEERNRGNFPPRFSGRQFPNYSSELNVNALELEDSALYLCASSLPSGGWGTDTQYFGPGTRLTVL.

The J gene is TRBJ1-4, the V gene TRBV15; 10 positions match TRBD1. V lost 3 bases to trimming and J lost 5 bases; unmatched junction nucleotides: 3. CDR1 and CDR2 (germline): LNHNV, YYDKDF (reference sequence). The CDR3 length is 15 residues. CDR3 protein: CATSSEDRGNEKLFF. In nucleotides, the CDR3 is TGTGCCACCAGCAGCGAGGACAGGGGGAATGAAAAACTGTTTTTT.

Here the CDR3 reads CASSPIFGELFF. In DNA, the CDR3 is TGTGCCAGCAGTCCTATATTCGGGGAGCTGTTTTTT. The chain joins TRBV6-6 to TRBJ2-2; D uncertain. This CDR3 comprises 12 residues. Trimming took 5 bases from V and 7 from J, leaving 8 bases between them. Germline lookup yields CDR1 MNHNY and CDR2 SVGAGI (reference sequence).

This sequence joins TRBV6-1 and TRBJ1-1; 7 nucleotides match TRBD1. CDR3 length: 14 residues. V lost 7 bases, J lost 2 bases, and 7 bases stayed unmatched. The germline CDR1 and CDR2 sequences are MNHNS and SASEGT. The CDR3 DNA reads TGTGCCAGCAATAGACAGGGACCTAACACTGAAGCTTTCTTT. It specifies CASNRQGPNTEAFF.

About this clone itself: Sequence at one end of the junction differs from germline and may be a read error. This rearrangement joins TRBV11-2 to TRBJ2-2; TRBD2 matches 11 bases. This CDR3 spans 17 amino acids. Germline assignment: CDR1 SGHAT and CDR2 FQNNGV. The CDR3 nucleotides are TGTGCCAGCAGCCTAGACGGACTAGCGGGTAACACCGGGGAGCTGTTTTTT. It yields the protein CASSLDGLAGNTGELFF.

This sequence joins TRBV7-2 and TRBJ2-7; D is possibly TRBD2 (6 bases). CDR1 is SGHTA and CDR2 is FQGNSA in the germline V gene. This CDR3 spans 13 amino acids. Trimming removed 1 base at V and 6 bases at J, with 10 bases between. The CDR3 nucleotides read TGTGCCAGCAGCTTAGGACTAGTCGGCGAGCAGTACTTC. It is translated as CASSLGLVGEQYF.

The chain recombines TRBV7-2 with TRBJ2-7; the match to TRBD1 covers 7 bases. The CDR3 has 14 residues. CDR1 SGHTA and CDR2 FQGNSA come from the germline V gene. The trim removed 4 bases at V and 5 bases at J, leaving 8 bases unmatched. The DNA for the CDR3 is TGTGCCAGCAGCTCCTTTCGACAGGGAAACGAGCAGTACTTC. Protein product: CASSSFRQGNEQYF.

V gene TRBV11-3 combines with J gene TRBJ2-2, with D perhaps TRBD2 (7 bases). Germline assignment: CDR1 SGHNT and CDR2 YENEEA. V was clipped by 5 bases and J by 4 bases, with 14 bases between them. CDR3 length: 15 residues. The CDR3 is CASSRGGVPTGELFF. For the CDR3, the DNA is TGTGCCAGCAGCAGAGGGGGGGTGCCCACCGGGGAGCTGTTTTTT. Drawing the rest from reference TRBV11-3 and TRBJ2-2, the complete variable domain is EAGVVQSPRYKIIEKKQPVAFWCNPISGHNTLYWYLQNLGQGPELLIRYENEEAVDDSQLPKDRFSAERLKGVDSTLKIQPAELGDSAVYLCASSRGGVPTGELFFGEGSRLTVL.